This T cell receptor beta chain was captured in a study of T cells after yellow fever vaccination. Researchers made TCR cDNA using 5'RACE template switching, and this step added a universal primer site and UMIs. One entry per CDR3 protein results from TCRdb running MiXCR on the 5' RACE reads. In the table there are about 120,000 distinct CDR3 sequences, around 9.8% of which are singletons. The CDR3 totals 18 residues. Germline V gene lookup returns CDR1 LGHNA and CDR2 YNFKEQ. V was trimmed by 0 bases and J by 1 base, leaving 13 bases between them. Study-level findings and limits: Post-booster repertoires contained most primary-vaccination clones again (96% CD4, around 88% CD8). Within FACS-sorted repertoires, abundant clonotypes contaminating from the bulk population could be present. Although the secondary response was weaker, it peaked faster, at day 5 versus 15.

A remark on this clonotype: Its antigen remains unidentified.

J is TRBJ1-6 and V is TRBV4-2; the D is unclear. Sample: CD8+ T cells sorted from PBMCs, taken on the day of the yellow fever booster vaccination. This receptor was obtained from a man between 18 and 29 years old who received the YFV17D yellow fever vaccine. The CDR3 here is CASSQELLGLSYNSPLHF. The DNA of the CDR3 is TGTGCCAGCAGCCAAGAACTTTTGGGTTTGTCCTATAATTCACCCCTCCACTTT.